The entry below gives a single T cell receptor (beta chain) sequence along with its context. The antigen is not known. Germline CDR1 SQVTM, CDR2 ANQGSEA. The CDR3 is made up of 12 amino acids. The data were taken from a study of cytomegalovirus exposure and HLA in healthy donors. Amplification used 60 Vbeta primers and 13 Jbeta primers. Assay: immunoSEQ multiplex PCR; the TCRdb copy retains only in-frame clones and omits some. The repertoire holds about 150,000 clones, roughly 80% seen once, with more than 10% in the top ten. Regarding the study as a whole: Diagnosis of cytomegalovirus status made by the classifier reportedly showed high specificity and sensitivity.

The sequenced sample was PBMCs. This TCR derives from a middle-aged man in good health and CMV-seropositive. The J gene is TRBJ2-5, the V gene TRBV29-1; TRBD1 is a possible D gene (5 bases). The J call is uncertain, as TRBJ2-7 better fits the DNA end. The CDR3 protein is CSVGEGAYEQYF. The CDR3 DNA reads TGCAGCGTTGGTGAAGGGGCCTACGAGCAGTACTTC.